This passage covers 30 T cell receptor beta chains from one sample sequenced in a study of cytomegalovirus exposure and HLA in healthy donors. Using immunoSEQ multiplex PCR, the repertoire was profiled, and TCRdb retains in-frame clones only, with some absent. The top ten hold roughly 1.2% of the sample, which has under 200,000 clones, about 81% seen once. What was sequenced was PBMCs. All receptors come from a woman aged 25-40 years in good health and CMV-seronegative.

The chain recombines TRBV5-1 with TRBJ2-1; 9 positions agree with TRBD1. The V and J ends lost 3 bases and 7 bases, in that order; junction bases with no gene match: 14. The CDR3 has 17 amino acids. CDR1 is SGHRS and CDR2 is YFSETQ in the germline V gene. The CDR3 DNA reads as TGCGCCAGCAGCTCAAGAACCGGGACAGGGTTAGAGAATGAGCAGTTCTTC. This translates into CASSSRTGTGLENEQFF.

The V gene is TRBV7-2, the J gene TRBJ2-6; D gene unclear. Germline V gene sequence: CDR1 SGHTA, CDR2 FQGNSA. V dropped 4 bases and J dropped 0 bases, with 4 bases sitting between them. The CDR3 runs 14 residues. The CDR3 is CASSSVSGANVLTF. The CDR3 coding sequence is TGTGCCAGCAGCTCCGTCTCTGGGGCCAACGTCCTGACTTTC.

The chain couples TRBV4-1 to TRBJ1-2; D ambiguous. CDR3 length: 18 residues. Germline V lookup: CDR1 MGHRA, CDR2 YSYEKL. Trimming shortened V by 0 bases and J by 0 bases, and 17 bases separated the two germline ends. In DNA form, the CDR3 reads TGCGCCAGCAGCCAAGATCGGCAGGCTCTGAAACCTAACTATGGCTACACCTTC. It encodes CASSQDRQALKPNYGYTF.

The chain combines TRBV11-2 with TRBJ2-3; TRBD1 matches 7 bases. V lost 5 bases and J lost 0; bases outside the gene matches: 14. The CDR3 is 18 residues long. From germline, CDR1 is SGHAT and CDR2 FQNNGV. CDR3 region: CASSQGRGRGISTDTQYF. The CDR3 bases are TGTGCCAGCAGCCAGGGCCGTGGCAGGGGGATTAGCACAGATACGCAGTATTTT.

The chain employs TRBV4-1 and TRBJ2-3, with 10 bases lining up with TRBD2. The V segment lost 4 bases and the J segment 3 bases; nucleotides outside the gene matches: 16. The CDR3 runs to 19 residues. Germline V gene data show CDR1 as MGHRA and CDR2 as YSYEKL. Here the CDR3 reads CASSLRPGKLAGKTDTQYF. DNA of the CDR3: TGCGCCAGCAGCCTCCGCCCGGGGAAACTAGCGGGGAAGACAGATACGCAGTATTTT.

This clone showed up just a few times. This sequence joins TRBV6-6 and TRBJ2-7; D gene unclear. The CDR3 loop spans 13 amino acids. V was trimmed by 7 bases and J by 0 bases, leaving 10 bases between them. Germline assignment: CDR1 MNHNY and CDR2 SVGAGI (reference sequence). CDR3 sequence (DNA): TGTGCCAGCACCAAACAGAGCTCCTACGAGCAGTACTTC. The encoded protein is CASTKQSSYEQYF.

The chain joins TRBV6-6 to TRBJ2-1; tentatively, D is TRBD1 (6 bases). Per the germline V gene, CDR1 is MNHNY and CDR2 is SVGAGI (reference sequence). The CDR3 is 16 amino acids. V was cut by 0 bases and J by 7 bases, with 16 bases left in between. The CDR3 coding sequence is TGTGCCAGCAGTTACTCGAGGGACACCCTCGGGAATGAGCAGTTCTTC. Translated: CASSYSRDTLGNEQFF.

The V gene is TRBV10-3, the J gene TRBJ1-1, with a possible D match to TRBD1 (6 bases). CDR3 length: 15 residues. CDR1 and CDR2 (germline): ENHRY, SYGVKD. V shed 0 bases and J shed 2 bases, with 10 bases lying between them. CDR3 amino acids: CAISESGGANTEAFF. In DNA, the CDR3 is TGTGCCATCAGTGAGTCAGGGGGGGCCAACACTGAAGCTTTCTTT.

As DNA, the CDR3 is TGTGCCAGTGGGACTAGCGCAGATACGCAGTATTTT. Translating it yields CASGTSADTQYF. The rearrangement joins TRBV19 to TRBJ2-3; 10 bases map to TRBD2. The germline V gene encodes CDR1 LNHDA and CDR2 SQIVND (reference sequence). The CDR3 loop spans 12 amino acids. Unmatched junction bases numbered 0, after V lost 8 bases and J lost 4 bases.

This chain uses TRBV29-1 with TRBJ2-7, with 8 nucleotides matching TRBD1. V shed 4 bases and J 4 bases; nucleotides not matched to a gene: 3. The length of the CDR3 is 12 residues. CDR1 and CDR2 from the germline V gene are SQVTM and ANQGSEA. The DNA for the CDR3 is TGCAGCGTTGGACAGGGGAGATACGAGCAGTACTTC. Its translation is CSVGQGRYEQYF.

This clone was seen a single time. The gene calls are TRBV9 and TRBJ1-2; a possible D gene is TRBD1 (5 bases). Deletions cut 4 bases from V and 3 bases from J, with 16 bases between. CDR3 length equals 15 residues. Germline CDR1 is SGDLS and CDR2 is YYNGEE. CDR3 loop: CASSPGSRGDYGYTF. Here the CDR3 DNA reads TGTGCCAGCAGCCCAGGGTCCCGCGGGGACTATGGCTACACCTTC.

This clone has only one observation. This chain connects TRBV9 to TRBJ2-2; tentatively, D is TRBD1 (6 bases). Germline V gene lookup returns CDR1 SGDLS and CDR2 YYNGEE. The CDR3 covers 14 residues. V lost 3 bases, J lost 3 bases, and 9 bases lay in between. CDR3 sequence (DNA): TGTGCCAGCAGCGCCGCAGGGGACACCGGGGAGCTGTTTTTT. Amino acid sequence: CASSAAGDTGELFF. Supplemented by reference TRBV9 and TRBJ2-2, the full variable domain reads DSGVTQTPKHLITATGQRVTLRCSPRSGDLSVYWYQQSLDQGLQFLIQYYNGEERAKGNILERFSAQQFPDLHSELNLSSLELGDSALYFCASSAAGDTGELFFGEGSRLTVL.

V gene TRBV10-3 combines with J gene TRBJ2-3, with 11 bases aligning to TRBD2. The V gene's germline CDR1 is ENHRY and CDR2 SYGVKD. V was clipped by 4 bases and J by 0 bases; unmatched bases: 3. CDR3 length: 16 amino acids. The chain's CDR3 is CAISARLAGSTDTQYF. CDR3 DNA: TGTGCCATCAGTGCTCGACTAGCGGGGAGCACAGATACGCAGTATTTT.

V gene TRBV19 combines with J gene TRBJ2-1; D perhaps matches TRBD2 (6 bases). Germline assignment: CDR1 LNHDA and CDR2 SQIVND (reference sequence). The CDR3 covers 16 residues. V lost 3 bases and J 8 bases, leaving 20 bases between the germline ends. For the CDR3, the DNA is TGTGCCAGTAGTATTCGGGGCCGACTAGGGTTTGATGAGCAGTTCTTC. It translates to CASSIRGRLGFDEQFF.

This clone has more than one count but fewer than ten. The V and J genes are TRBV11-3 and TRBJ2-6, with D tentatively TRBD1 (5 bases). The V gene lost 5 bases and the J gene lost 8 bases, with 10 bases spanning the gap. The CDR3 is 13 amino acids. Germline CDR1 SGHNT, CDR2 YENEEA. In DNA, the CDR3 is TGTGCCAGCAGCCCAGGGCCCCCCAACGTCCTGACTTTC. Residues: CASSPGPPNVLTF.

The chain uses TRBV7-9 and TRBJ1-5; 7 bases map to TRBD1. Trimming cost V 1 base and J 6 bases; bases outside gene matches: 15. CDR3 size: 18 residues. Germline CDR1 reads SEHNR; CDR2 reads FQNEAQ (reference sequence). In nucleotides, the CDR3 is TGTGCCAGCAGCTTAGGGGCCTTAGGGGGCGTCTGGAGTCAGCCCCAGCATTTT. Its protein product is CASSLGALGGVWSQPQHF.

The rearrangement uses TRBV10-3 and TRBJ1-5; D remains unclear. The CDR3 totals 13 residues. Deletions cut 5 bases from V and 4 bases from J, with 9 bases between. In germline, CDR1 is ENHRY, CDR2 SYGVKD. CDR3 nucleotides: TGTGCCATCAGTTCGGCGGATAATCAGCCCCAGCATTTT. Protein product: CAISSADNQPQHF.

This CDR3 is CATSRRAGQGDEQYF. The CDR3 DNA is TGTGCCACCAGCAGACGAGCGGGACAGGGCGACGAGCAGTACTTC. This chain connects TRBV15 to TRBJ2-7; 9 bases are a match to TRBD1. CDR1 is LNHNV, CDR2 YYDKDF, per germline (reference sequence). Trimming took 2 bases from V and 5 from J; bases not matched to a gene: 7. The CDR3 contains 15 residues.

This clone occurred many times. The genes are TRBV2 and TRBJ2-7; TRBD2 aligns across 8 bases. This CDR3 has 16 residues. Per the germline V gene, CDR1 is SNHLY and CDR2 is FYNNEI. V dropped 8 bases and J dropped 2; count of bases not matched to a gene: 14. Written as DNA, the CDR3 is TGTGCCAGCGGGGCCCCACCGGGACTAGGCGCCTACGAGCAGTACTTC. It is translated as CASGAPPGLGAYEQYF.

The chain recombines TRBV27 with TRBJ1-4; no clear D. CDR1 and CDR2 (germline): MNHEY, SMNVEV (reference sequence). V was shortened by 0 bases and J by 11 bases, with 13 bases between the two germline ends. This CDR3 comprises 14 residues. The CDR3 reads CASSLSSRRLKLFF. The DNA of the CDR3 is TGTGCCAGCAGTTTATCTTCCCGCAGGCTGAAACTGTTTTTT.

In this sample, this clone turned up a few times. The chain has TRBV10-2 and TRBJ1-2; 7 nucleotides line up with TRBD1. Germline V CDR1 and CDR2: WSHSY, SAAADI. This CDR3 contains 13 residues. V shed 6 bases and J 4 bases; nucleotides not matched to a gene: 5. The CDR3 coding sequence is TGCGCCAGCAGCGAACAGGGGACCTATGGCTACACCTTC. Translation: CASSEQGTYGYTF.

The CDR3: CASSLMGDYEQFF. The CDR3 nucleotides read TGTGCCAGCAGCTTAATGGGGGACTATGAGCAGTTCTTC. The rearrangement uses TRBV7-2 and TRBJ2-1; tentatively, D is TRBD2 (6 bases). The V and J ends lost 2 bases and 8 bases respectively, with 10 bases between them. Germline assignment: CDR1 SGHTA and CDR2 FQGNSA. There are 13 residues in the CDR3.

The chain has TRBV2 and TRBJ2-3; 10 nucleotides line up with TRBD2. Germline CDR1 reads SNHLY; CDR2 reads FYNNEI. The length of the CDR3 is 17 residues. V shed 0 bases and J 2 bases; nucleotides not matched to a gene: 5. This CDR3 is CASSEATLAGITDTQYF. The CDR3 DNA is TGTGCCAGCAGTGAAGCCACACTAGCGGGAATCACAGATACGCAGTATTTT. The variable domain in full, completed from reference TRBV2 and TRBJ2-3, reads EPEVTQTPSHQVTQMGQEVILRCVPISNHLYFYWYRQILGQKVEFLVSFYNNEISEKSEIFDDQFSVERPDGSNFTLKIRSTKLEDSAMYFCASSEATLAGITDTQYFGPGTRLTVL.

A remark on this clone: Sequence at one end of the junction differs from germline and may be a read error. This chain links TRBV20-1 with TRBJ2-7; D may be TRBD2 (5 bases). CDR1 and CDR2 (germline): DFQATT, SNEGSKA (reference sequence). CDR3 length: 8 amino acids. CDR3 loop: CSACEGNF. The CDR3 DNA reads TGCAGTGCTTGTGAGGGAAACTTC.

The CDR3 DNA reads as TGCGCCAGCAAACAGCCCTCCTACAATGAGCAGTTCTTC. The encoded protein is CASKQPSYNEQFF. The gene calls are TRBV5-1 and TRBJ2-1; D uncertain. Germline V gene lookup returns CDR1 SGHRS and CDR2 YFSETQ. V was shortened by 6 bases and J by 0 bases, with 7 bases between the two germline ends. CDR3 length: 13 residues.

J is TRBJ2-5 and V is TRBV19; a possible D gene is TRBD2 (5 bases). Germline V gene lookup returns CDR1 LNHDA and CDR2 SQIVND (reference sequence). V lost 4 bases, J lost 1 base, and 13 bases lay in between. The CDR3 has 15 residues. CDR3: CASSTLGSGQETQYF. The CDR3 coding sequence is TGTGCCAGTAGTACTCTGGGAAGCGGCCAAGAGACCCAGTACTTC.

This rearrangement joins TRBV27 to TRBJ1-6, with 11 bases fitting TRBD1. The V gene's germline CDR1 is MNHEY and CDR2 SMNVEV (reference sequence). This CDR3 is 14 amino acids long. J lost 10 bases, V lost 3 bases, and 2 bases had no gene match. DNA of the CDR3: TGTGCCAGCAGTTTGGACAGGGGGCAATCACCCCTCCACTTT. This encodes CASSLDRGQSPLHF.

The rearrangement joins TRBV4-2 to TRBJ1-2; D may be TRBD1 (6 bases). Trimming removed 5 bases at V and 4 bases at J, with 23 bases between. The CDR3 is made up of 17 amino acids. Germline lookup yields CDR1 LGHNA and CDR2 YNFKEQ. The CDR3 DNA reads as TGTGCCAGCAGCGCCCGGAGCCGGGGAGGGGGGGCCTATGGCTACACCTTC. It is translated as CASSARSRGGGAYGYTF.

The rearrangement joins TRBV4-1 to TRBJ2-7, with TRBD1 identical over 7 bases. Trimming took 5 bases from V and 0 from J; bases not matched to a gene: 7. CDR1 and CDR2 from the germline V gene are MGHRA and YSYEKL. The CDR3 contains 15 residues. The CDR3 DNA reads TGCGCCAGCAGCTCCGGGACAGACACCTCCTACGAGCAGTACTTC. Its protein product is CASSSGTDTSYEQYF.

The V and J genes are TRBV19 and TRBJ2-7, with D possibly matching TRBD1 (6 bases). The CDR3 length is 15 residues. Trimming cost V 3 bases and J 1 base, with 13 bases left between them. Germline V gene sequence: CDR1 LNHDA, CDR2 SQIVND (reference sequence). In DNA form, the CDR3 reads TGTGCCAGTAGTATGATCGTGGGGGCTTCCTACGAGCAGTACTTC. Translating it yields CASSMIVGASYEQYF.